The present T cell receptor beta chain was sequenced within a study of Tregs in tolerant kidney transplant recipients. Unstimulated regulatory T cells (CD4+CD25+CD127-), CD4+CD25- non-regulatory cells, CD4 and CD8 cells were FACS-sorted from thawed PBMCs. TCRdb's copy holds only in-frame clones and misses some; the assay was immunoSEQ multiplex PCR. Of roughly 120,000 clones listed, approximately 90% are singletons. Points on this clone: Its antigen is not known.

The germline V gene has CDR1 SGHNT and CDR2 YYREEE (reference sequence). This CDR3 is built from 19 residues. V lost 0 bases, J lost 0 bases, and 10 bases stayed unmatched. Study-level points and caveats: No direct test of biological reproducibility was done here. Few patients were studied, so findings need validation in larger groups.

The rearrangement joins TRBV5-4 to TRBJ2-3, with 10 bases aligning to TRBD2. The sample taken for sequencing was CD4+ T cells from blood. The sequence was obtained from a human donor in good health. This chain's CDR3 is CASSLVAGGLGGSTDTQYF. The CDR3 DNA sequence: TGTGCCAGCAGCTTGGTAGCGGGGGGCCTCGGCGGGAGCACAGATACGCAGTATTTT.